This T cell receptor beta chain emerged from a study of blood T cell repertoires in COVID-19. Study context: The United States, Italy and Spain provided the acute and convalescent COVID-19 samples. Sources were T cells, B-cell-depleted T cells, or PBMCs; the material itself was cDNA or gDNA.

Only a few counts were recorded for this clone. CDR3 length: 17 residues. In germline, CDR1 is MGHRA, CDR2 YSYEKL. V was clipped by 1 base and J by 5 bases; unmatched bases: 6. As originally analysed: Quantification of nucleated cells was approximated via reference gene primer amplification. Generated by immunoSEQ multiplex PCR, the TCRdb table keeps only in-frame clones and is missing some. V and J calls and clone size come straight from that table; D and trimming were deduced from the DNA. The sample lists approximately 150,000 clones; 88% were seen once. The sample was peripheral blood. This clonotype was sampled from a man in his 70s with acute or convalescent COVID-19. The V call is TRBV4-1, the J call TRBJ2-2; TRBD1 aligns across 11 bases. The CDR3 region is CASSQVPGQGVTGELFF. The CDR3 DNA reads TGCGCCAGCAGCCAAGTACCGGGACAGGGGGTAACCGGGGAGCTGTTTTTT.